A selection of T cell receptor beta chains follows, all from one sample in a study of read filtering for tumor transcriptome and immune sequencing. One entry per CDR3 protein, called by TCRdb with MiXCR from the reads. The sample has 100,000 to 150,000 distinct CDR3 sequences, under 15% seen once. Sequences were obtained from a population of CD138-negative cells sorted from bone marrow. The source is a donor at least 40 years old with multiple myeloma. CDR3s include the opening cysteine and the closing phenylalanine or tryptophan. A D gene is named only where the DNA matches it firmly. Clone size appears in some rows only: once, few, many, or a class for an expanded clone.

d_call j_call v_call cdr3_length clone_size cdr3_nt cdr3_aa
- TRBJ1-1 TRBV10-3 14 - TGTGCCATCAGTGATGGGGGGTCGGACACTGAAGCTTTCTTT CAISDGGSDTEAFF
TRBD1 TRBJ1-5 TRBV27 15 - TGTGCCAGCAGCCCGGCGGGACAGGGAGCGCAGCCCCAGCATTTT CASSPAGQGAQPQHF
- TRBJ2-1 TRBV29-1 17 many TGCAGCGTTGAAGGACCCGGCTCGATGGGCTCCTACAATGAGCAGTTCTTC CSVEGPGSMGSYNEQFF
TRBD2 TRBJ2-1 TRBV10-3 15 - TGTGCCATCATGGGTAGCGGGGGCCGGGGCAATGAGCAGTTCTTC CAIMGSGGRGNEQFF
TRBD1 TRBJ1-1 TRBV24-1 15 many TGTGCCACCAGTGACGGACAGGGGTTGAACTTTGAAGCTTTCTTT CATSDGQGLNFEAFF
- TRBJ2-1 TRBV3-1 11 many TGTGCCAGCAGGGCAGGGTTTGAGCAGTTCTTC CASRAGFEQFF
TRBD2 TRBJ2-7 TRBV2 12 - TGTGCCAGCAAGCCGGGACTAGCGTCGGAGTACTTC CASKPGLASEYF
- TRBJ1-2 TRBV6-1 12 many TGTGCCAGCGAAGGACAGCTCTATGGCTACACCTTC CASEGQLYGYTF
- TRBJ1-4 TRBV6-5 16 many TGTGCCAGCAGTTACTCGTTTCGGGGGGTTAATGAAAAACTGTTTTTT CASSYSFRGVNEKLFF
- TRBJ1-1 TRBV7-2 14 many TGTGCCAGCAGCCCCCCGATCTCGAACACTGAAGCTTTCTTT CASSPPISNTEAFF
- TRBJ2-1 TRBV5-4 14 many TGTGCCAGCAGCTTAGGGGGGGCCCTCAATGAGCAGTTCTTC CASSLGGALNEQFF
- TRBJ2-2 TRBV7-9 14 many TGTGCCAGCCTATCCCGGAGAGTCACCGGGGAGCTGTTTTTT CASLSRRVTGELFF
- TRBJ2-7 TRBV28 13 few TGTGCCAGTAAAGGACCTCACGGGCACGAGCAGTACTTC CASKGPHGHEQYF
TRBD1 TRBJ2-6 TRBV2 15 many TGTGCCAGCACGACAGGGTACTCTGGGGCCAACGTCCTGACTTTC CASTTGYSGANVLTF
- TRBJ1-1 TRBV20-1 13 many TGCAGTGCCCCCCGCGGGGGGAACACTGAAGCTTTCTTT CSAPRGGNTEAFF
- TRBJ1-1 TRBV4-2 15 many TGTGCCAGCAGCCAAGATCCCCGAAGGGACACTGAAGCTTTCTTT CASSQDPRRDTEAFF
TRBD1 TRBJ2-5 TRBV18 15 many TGTGCCAGCTCACGCCACATGACAGGGGGAGAGACCCAGTACTTC CASSRHMTGGETQYF
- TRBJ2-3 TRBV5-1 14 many TGCGCCAGCAGCTCCCCGGGGGCAACAGATACGCAGTATTTT CASSSPGATDTQYF
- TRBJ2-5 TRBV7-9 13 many TGTGCCAGCAGCTTAGGAGGCATTGAGACCCAGTACTTC CASSLGGIETQYF
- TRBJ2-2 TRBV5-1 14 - TGCGCCAGCAGGGAAGGGATTGACACCGGGGAGCTGTTTTTT CASREGIDTGELFF
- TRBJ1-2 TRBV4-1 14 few TGCGCCAGCAGCCGCCCCCGGGATCCCTATGGCTACACCTTC CASSRPRDPYGYTF
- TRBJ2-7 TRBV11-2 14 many TGTGCCAGCAGCCGGGACCCCGAGGCCTACGAGCAGTACTTC CASSRDPEAYEQYF
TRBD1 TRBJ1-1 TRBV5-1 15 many TGCGCCAGCAGCTTCCAGGGGGCGGGCAGCACTGAAGCTTTCTTT CASSFQGAGSTEAFF
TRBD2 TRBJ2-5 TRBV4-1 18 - TGCGCCAGCAGCCAAGATAGGAGCGGGGGGGCCTCACAAGAGACCCAGTACTTC CASSQDRSGGASQETQYF
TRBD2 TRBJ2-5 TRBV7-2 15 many TGTGCCAGCAGCCAAACCGGGACTACAGGAGAGACCCAGTACTTC CASSQTGTTGETQYF
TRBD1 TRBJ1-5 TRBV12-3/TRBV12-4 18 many TGTGCCAGCAGCAGATCCCGGGACAGGGGATTCGGCAATCAGCCCCAGCATTTT CASSRSRDRGFGNQPQHF
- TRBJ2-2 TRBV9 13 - TGTGCCAGCAGTCCACAGGTACCCGGGGAGCTGTTTTTT CASSPQVPGELFF
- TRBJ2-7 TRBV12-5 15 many TGTGCTAGTGGTTTGTCCCCCGGGGCCCACTACGAGCAGTACTTC CASGLSPGAHYEQYF
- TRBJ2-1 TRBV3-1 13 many TGTGCCAGCAGCCAAGATATGAACAATGAGCAGTTCTTC CASSQDMNNEQFF
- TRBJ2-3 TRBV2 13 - TGTGCCAGCAAGTCAGGGGGGACAGATACGCAGTATTTT CASKSGGTDTQYF
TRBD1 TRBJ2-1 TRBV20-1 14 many TGCAGTGCCGAACAGGGGCGGATCTACAATGAGCAGTTCTTC CSAEQGRIYNEQFF
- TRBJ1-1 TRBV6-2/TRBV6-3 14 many TGTGCCAGCAGCCCCGGACGGATGAACACTGAAGCTTTCTTT CASSPGRMNTEAFF
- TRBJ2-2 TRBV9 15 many TGTGCCAGCAGCGTAGGGACAGTCAACACCGGGGAGCTGTTTTTT CASSVGTVNTGELFF
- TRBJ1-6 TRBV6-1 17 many TGTGCCAGCACTCAAGAAAGGGGAGCGGGCAATAATTCACCCCTCCACTTT CASTQERGAGNNSPLHF
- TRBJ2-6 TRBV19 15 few TGTGCCAGTAGTATCAGGACCTCTGGGGCCAACGTCCTGACTTTC CASSIRTSGANVLTF
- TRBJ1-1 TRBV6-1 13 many TGTGCCAGCAGGCCCCCGGGCCTGAGGGAAGCTTTCTTT CASRPPGLREAFF
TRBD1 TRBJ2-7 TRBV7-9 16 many TGTGCCAGCAGCTTCGTCCGGGACAGGGGCTTGGGTGAGCAGTACTTC CASSFVRDRGLGEQYF
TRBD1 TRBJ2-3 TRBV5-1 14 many TGCGCCAGCGGCACAGGGGACAGCACAGATACGCAGTATTTT CASGTGDSTDTQYF
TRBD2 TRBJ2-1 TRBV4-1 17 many TGCGCCAGCAGCCAAGCCCCCACTAGCGGGGTCTACAATGAGCAGTTCTTC CASSQAPTSGVYNEQFF
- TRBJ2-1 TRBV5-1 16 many TGCGCCAGCAGCTTGGGTGGGCGAAGCTCCTACAATGAGCAGTTCTTC CASSLGGRSSYNEQFF
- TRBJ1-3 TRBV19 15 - TGTGCCAGCAGAGGGCTCGATTCGTCTGGAAACACCATATATTTT CASRGLDSSGNTIYF
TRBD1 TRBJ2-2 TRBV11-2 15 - TGTGCCAGCAGCCGACGACAGGGGGTGGGCGGGGAGCTGTTTTTT CASSRRQGVGGELFF
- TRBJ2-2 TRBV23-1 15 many TGCGCCAGCAGATCCTGGGTTCGGGGATCCGGGGAGCTGTTTTTT CASRSWVRGSGELFF
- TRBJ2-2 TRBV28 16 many TGTGCCAGCAGCGCAGATGGGGACCCGAACACCGGGGAGCTGTTTTTT CASSADGDPNTGELFF
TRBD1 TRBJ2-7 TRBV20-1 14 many TGCAGTGCCACCGGACAGGGGGCCTCGAGCGAGCAGTACTTC CSATGQGASSEQYF